One TCR beta chain is described in this entry. This clone is assessed as medium-sized (0.01 to 0.1%). The specificity of this receptor is unknown. Nothing much larger sits one base from this clone, and base qualities are not available. Libraries were built with PCR. Sequencing instrument: Illumina HiSeq 4000. High-throughput sequencing was used to profile the TCR beta-chain CDR3 region of every patient. Processing in the source paper ran as follows. The researchers built a classifier to tell apart papillary thyroid cancer patients with distant metastasis, based on CDR3 differences among clinicopathological groups. The Shannon index was used to measure repertoire diversity, and the Morisita-Horn index was used to measure how similar tumor and blood repertoires were. The public reads were reanalyzed by TCRdb: fastp trimming at Q25, MiXCR alignment, in-frame beta chains only. The V and J calls follow TCRdb's processing rather than the paper's. Recorded for this sample are 5,500 to 7,500 clones; 30% of them occurred a single time. The ten top clones hold 20% of the sample.

These data come from a study of metastatic and nonmetastatic thyroid tumors (dated by TCRdb to 2020 to 2021). Looking at the study overall: Repertoires from peripheral blood and from tumor or nodule tissue samples of malignant and benign thyroid patients were compared.

From the cysteine up to the phenylalanine, the CDR3 has a length of 15 residues. CDR3 DNA only is kept here, 45 bases in frame from base 1. V lost 6 bases and J lost 4 bases, and the count of bases not matched to a germline gene is 9. CDR1 DFQATT and CDR2 SNEGSKA are derived from the germline V gene (reference sequence). No patient had received any treatment before thyroid surgery. Using T-cell receptor beta sequencing, the study looked back at clinical samples from patients collected from about 2011 to 2019. The study at large found these results: TCR beta diversity was reported as significantly higher in malignant tumors than in benign nodules, in both blood and tumor samples.

Sequencing used adjacent normal tissue. The TCR comes from a female donor with papillary thyroid cancer or a benign thyroid nodule (not recorded which). Some clones in this sample may be carry-over from other donors' samples. The rearrangement combines TRBV20-1 with TRBJ2-3, with 11 bases in between that match TRBD1. The CDR3 corresponds to CSAWDRGGFSDTQYF. The DNA sequence reads TGCAGTGCCTGGGACAGGGGGGGGTTTTCAGATACGCAGTATTTT.